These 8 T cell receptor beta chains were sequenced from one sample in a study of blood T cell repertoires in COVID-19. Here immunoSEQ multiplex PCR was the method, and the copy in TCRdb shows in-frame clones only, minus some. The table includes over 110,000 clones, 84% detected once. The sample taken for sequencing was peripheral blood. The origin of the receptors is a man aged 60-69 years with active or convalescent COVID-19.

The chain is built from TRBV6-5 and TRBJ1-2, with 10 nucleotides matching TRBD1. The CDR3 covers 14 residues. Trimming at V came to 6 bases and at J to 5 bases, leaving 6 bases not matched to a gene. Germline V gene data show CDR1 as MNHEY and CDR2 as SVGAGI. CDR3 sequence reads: CASREDRGRYGYTF. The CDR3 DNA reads TGTGCCAGCAGGGAGGACAGGGGGAGGTATGGCTACACCTTC.

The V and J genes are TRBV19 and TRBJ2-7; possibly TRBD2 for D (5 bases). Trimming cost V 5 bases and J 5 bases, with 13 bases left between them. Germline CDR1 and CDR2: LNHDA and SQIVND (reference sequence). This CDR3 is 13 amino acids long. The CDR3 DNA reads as TGTGCCAGTAGTCACGGGGTGGGGAACGAGCAGTACTTC. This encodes CASSHGVGNEQYF.

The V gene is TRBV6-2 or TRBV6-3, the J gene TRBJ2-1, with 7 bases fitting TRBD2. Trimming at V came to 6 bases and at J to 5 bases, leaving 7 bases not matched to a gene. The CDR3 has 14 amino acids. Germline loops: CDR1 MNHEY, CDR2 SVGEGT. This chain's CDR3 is CASSFLGGDNEQFF. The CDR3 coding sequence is TGTGCCAGCAGCTTCTTGGGGGGGGACAATGAGCAGTTCTTC.

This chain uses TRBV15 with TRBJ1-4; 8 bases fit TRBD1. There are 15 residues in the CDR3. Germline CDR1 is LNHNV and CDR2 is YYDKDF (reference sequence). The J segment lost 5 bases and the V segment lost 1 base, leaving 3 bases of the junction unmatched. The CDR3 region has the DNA TGTGCCACCAGCAGAGTTGGACAGGGCAATGAAAAACTGTTTTTT. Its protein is CATSRVGQGNEKLFF.

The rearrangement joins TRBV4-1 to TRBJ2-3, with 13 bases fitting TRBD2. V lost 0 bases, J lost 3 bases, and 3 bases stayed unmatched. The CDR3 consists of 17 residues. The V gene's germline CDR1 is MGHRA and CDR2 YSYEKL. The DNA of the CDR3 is TGCGCCAGCAGCCAAGACCTGACTAGCGGGAGGACAGATACGCAGTATTTT. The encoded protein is CASSQDLTSGRTDTQYF.

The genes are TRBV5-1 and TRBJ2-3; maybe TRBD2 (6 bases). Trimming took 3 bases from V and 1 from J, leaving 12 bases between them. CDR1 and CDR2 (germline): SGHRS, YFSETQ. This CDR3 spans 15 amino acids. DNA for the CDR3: TGCGCCAGCAGCTCCGGGGGTCCCCGCACAGATACGCAGTATTTT. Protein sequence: CASSSGGPRTDTQYF.

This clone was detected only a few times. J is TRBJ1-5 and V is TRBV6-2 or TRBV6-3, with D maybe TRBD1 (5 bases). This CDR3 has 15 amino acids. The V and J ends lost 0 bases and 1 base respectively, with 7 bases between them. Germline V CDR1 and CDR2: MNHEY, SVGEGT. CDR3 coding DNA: TGTGCCAGCAGTTACTCACGGGGGAGCAATCAGCCCCAGCATTTT. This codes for CASSYSRGSNQPQHF.

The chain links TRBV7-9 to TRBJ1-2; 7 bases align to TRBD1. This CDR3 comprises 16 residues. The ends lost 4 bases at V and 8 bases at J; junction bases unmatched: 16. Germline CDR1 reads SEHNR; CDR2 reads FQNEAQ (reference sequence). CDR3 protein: CASSSSTGSLVYGYTF. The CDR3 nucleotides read TGTGCCAGCAGCTCCTCGACAGGGAGCTTAGTTTACGGCTACACCTTC.